The sequence of this T cell receptor beta chain was determined in a study of blood T cell repertoires in COVID-19. The V end lost 0 bases, the J end lost 2 bases, and 12 bases lay between the germline ends. The CDR3 is 15 residues long. Per germline, CDR1 SGDLS and CDR2 YYNGEE. TCRdb's table, derived via immunoSEQ multiplex PCR, lists solely in-frame clones and lacks some. The data contain under 200,000 clones, approximately 86% of them singletons. What was sequenced was peripheral blood. The V gene is TRBV9, the J gene TRBJ2-7, with D possibly TRBD2 on 7 matching bases. The sequence was collected from a man aged 65 to 79 with acute or convalescent COVID-19. CDR3 coding DNA: TGTGCCAGCAGCGTAGATGTGGGGGGGCCCTACGAGCAGTACTTC. It specifies CASSVDVGGPYEQYF.